This is a list of T cell receptor beta chains from one sample in a study of blood T cell dynamics during melanoma immunotherapy. TCRdb's table, derived via immunoSEQ multiplex PCR, lists solely in-frame clones and lacks some. This table holds about 19,000 clones, 70% to 90% found once. Specimen: blood, collected from a patient treated with checkpoint blockade. These receptors all come from a human donor with melanoma. Each CDR3 is given without its conserved first and last residue.

V gene: TRBV28
CDR3 protein: ASSLRMGLRNTGELF

V gene: TRBV7-3
CDR3 protein: ASSLEGGLAGGRGEQF

V gene: TRBV10-3
CDR3 protein: AITRESTDTQY

V gene: TRBV5-1
CDR3 protein: ASSLVDARGETQY

V gene: TRBV6-6
CDR3 protein: ASSYSRGATNEQY

V gene: TRBV7-9
CDR3 protein: ASSLVGRIYNEQF

V gene: TRBV4-1
CDR3 protein: ASSQEQNSYEQY

V gene: TRBV5-4
CDR3 protein: ASSLAKGARKSYEQY

V gene: TRBV7-2
CDR3 protein: ASSPGTSGPYEQY

V gene: TRBV15
CDR3 protein: ATSRATVSEQY

V gene: TRBV5-1
CDR3 protein: ASSSFASGRPNEQF

V gene: TRBV10-3
CDR3 protein: AISESGHEGGEKLF

V gene: TRBV7-2
CDR3 protein: ASSSNRGLDGYT

V gene: TRBV5-6
CDR3 protein: ASSLGLAGAGQY

V gene: TRBV18
CDR3 protein: ASSPRDRATGELF

V gene: TRBV6-4
CDR3 protein: ASSQTGGADTQY

V gene: TRBV20-1
CDR3 protein: SARGYEQY

V gene: TRBV2
CDR3 protein: ASSGTFSGDTQY

V gene: TRBV28
CDR3 protein: ASRPSQVNTEAF

V gene: TRBV6-1
CDR3 protein: ASRVSRAYEQY

V gene: TRBV7-9
CDR3 protein: ASSPGNGNTIY

V gene: TRBV5-8
CDR3 protein: ASSFTGTSGIAGETQY

V gene: TRBV28
CDR3 protein: ASSLRTGNTGELF

V gene: TRBV15
CDR3 protein: ATSQGKGNQPQH

V gene: TRBV28
CDR3 protein: ASSLGLGTYNSPLH

V gene: TRBV5-6
CDR3 protein: ASSFRTGRDQPQH

V gene: TRBV5-1
CDR3 protein: ASSLKDTQY